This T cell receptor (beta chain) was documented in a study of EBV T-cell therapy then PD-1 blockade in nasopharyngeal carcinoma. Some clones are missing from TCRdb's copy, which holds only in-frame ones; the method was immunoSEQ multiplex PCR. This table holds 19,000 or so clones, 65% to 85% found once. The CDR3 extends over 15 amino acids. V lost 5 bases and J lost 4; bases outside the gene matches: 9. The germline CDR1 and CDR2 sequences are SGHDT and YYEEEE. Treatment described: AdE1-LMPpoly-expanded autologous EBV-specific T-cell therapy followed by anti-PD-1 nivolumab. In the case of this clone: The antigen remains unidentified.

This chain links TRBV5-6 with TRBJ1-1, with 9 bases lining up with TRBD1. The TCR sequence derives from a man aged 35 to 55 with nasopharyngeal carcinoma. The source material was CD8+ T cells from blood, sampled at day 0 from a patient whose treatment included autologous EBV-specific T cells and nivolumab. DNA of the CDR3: TGTGCCAGCAGAGAAGAAACGACAGGGGGCACTGAAGCTTTCTTT. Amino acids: CASREETTGGTEAFF.